This T cell receptor beta chain was sequenced during a study of beta chain features in type 1 diabetes. The overall study: The patients were much like the healthy donors in age, gender and cell yields.

This clone showed up just a few times. What it recognizes is unknown. The isolated RNA, all of it, was reverse transcribed, so expressed TCRB transcripts were what got sequenced. Sequencing of naive, central memory and regulatory T cell samples gave an average of approximately 3.3 million reads. Only in-frame clones appear in the TCRdb table, and some are missing; sequencing was by immunoSEQ multiplex PCR. The sample lists some 150,000 clones; about 8.7% were seen once. Study-level points and caveats: Compared with healthy donors, patients appeared to share more similar naive, central memory and regulatory TCRB repertoires.

Germline loops: CDR1 GTSNPN, CDR2 SVGIG (reference sequence). The CDR3 consists of 13 residues. The ends were cut back, 4 bases at V and 4 bases at J, with 13 bases in the middle. Material: central memory CD4+ T cells from blood. The clonotype was recovered from a man between 18 and 29 years old in good health. The chain carries TRBV30 and TRBJ2-5, with D possibly matching TRBD1 (5 bases). The CDR3, as DNA: TGTGCCTGGAACCAGGGCCTTTTAGAGACCCAGTACTTC. Translating gives CAWNQGLLETQYF.